The entry below describes one TCR beta chain. Its antigen is as yet unknown. PCR primers comprised 60 Vbeta and 13 Jbeta primers. Sequenced by immunoSEQ multiplex PCR; TCRdb stores in-frame clones only, minus some. The table has about 99,000 clones, more than 75% seen once. The data originate from a study of cytomegalovirus exposure and HLA in healthy donors. General study points: Reportedly, diagnosis of cytomegalovirus status by the classifier showed high specificity and sensitivity. Investigators reported approximately 150 TCR beta chains as tied to cytomegalovirus.

Trimming cost V 6 bases and J 2 bases, with 14 bases left between them. The CDR3 contains 13 residues. Germline V gene data show CDR1 as SQVTM and CDR2 as ANQGSEA. The sequence was obtained from a woman aged 40-49 years in good health and CMV-seronegative. Input material: PBMCs. V usage is TRBV29-1 and J usage is TRBJ2-7; a possible D gene is TRBD2 (6 bases). CDR3 in DNA: TGCAGCGTGCTTCGGGAGCCCACCTACGAGCAGTACTTC. Amino acids: CSVLREPTYEQYF.